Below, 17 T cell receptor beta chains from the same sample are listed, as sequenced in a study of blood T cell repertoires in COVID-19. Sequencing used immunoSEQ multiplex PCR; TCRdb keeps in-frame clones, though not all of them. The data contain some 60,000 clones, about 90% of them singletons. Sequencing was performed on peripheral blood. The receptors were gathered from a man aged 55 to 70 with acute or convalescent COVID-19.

CDR3 in DNA: TGTGCCAGCAGACAAGCAGGGGGCAGAGAAGCTTTCTTT. Its protein is CASRQAGGREAFF. The rearrangement joins TRBV28 to TRBJ1-1, with 8 bases identical to TRBD1. This CDR3 has 13 residues. The V gene end was trimmed by 6 bases and the J gene end by 8 bases; junction bases not matched to a gene: 8. Per germline, CDR1 MDHEN and CDR2 SYDVKM.

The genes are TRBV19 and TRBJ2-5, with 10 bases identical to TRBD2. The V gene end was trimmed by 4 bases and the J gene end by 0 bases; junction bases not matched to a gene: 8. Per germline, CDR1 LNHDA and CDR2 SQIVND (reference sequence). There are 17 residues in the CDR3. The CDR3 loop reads CASSSIAGGAYQETQYF. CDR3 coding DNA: TGTGCCAGTAGTAGCATAGCGGGAGGAGCGTACCAAGAGACCCAGTACTTC.

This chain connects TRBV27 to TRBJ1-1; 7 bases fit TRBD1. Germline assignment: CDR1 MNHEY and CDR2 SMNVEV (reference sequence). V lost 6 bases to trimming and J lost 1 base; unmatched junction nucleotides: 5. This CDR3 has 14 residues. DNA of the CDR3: TGTGCCAGCAGCCGGGACAGACGGAACACTGAAGCTTTCTTT. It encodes CASSRDRRNTEAFF.

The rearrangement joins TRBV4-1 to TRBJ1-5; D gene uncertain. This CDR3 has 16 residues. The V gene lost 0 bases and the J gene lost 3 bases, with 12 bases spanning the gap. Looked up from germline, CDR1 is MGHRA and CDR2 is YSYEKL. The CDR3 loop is CASSQDRTEPNQPQHF. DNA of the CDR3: TGCGCCAGCAGCCAAGATCGAACAGAACCCAATCAGCCCCAGCATTTT.

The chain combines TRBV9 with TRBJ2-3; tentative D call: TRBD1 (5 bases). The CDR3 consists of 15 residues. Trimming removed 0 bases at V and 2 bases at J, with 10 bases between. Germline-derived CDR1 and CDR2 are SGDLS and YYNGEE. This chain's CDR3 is CASSVGAGITDTQYF. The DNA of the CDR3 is TGTGCCAGCAGCGTAGGTGCAGGGATCACAGATACGCAGTATTTT.

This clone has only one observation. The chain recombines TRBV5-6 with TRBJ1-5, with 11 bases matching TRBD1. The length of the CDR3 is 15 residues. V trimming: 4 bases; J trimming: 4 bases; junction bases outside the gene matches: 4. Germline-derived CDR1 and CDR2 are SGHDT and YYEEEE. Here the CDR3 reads CASSRGQGANQPQHF. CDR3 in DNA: TGTGCCAGCAGCCGCGGACAGGGGGCAAATCAGCCCCAGCATTTT.

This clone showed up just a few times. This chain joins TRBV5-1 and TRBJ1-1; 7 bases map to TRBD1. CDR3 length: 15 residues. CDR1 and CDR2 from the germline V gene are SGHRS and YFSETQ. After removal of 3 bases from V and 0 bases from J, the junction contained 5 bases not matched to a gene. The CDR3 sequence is CASSYGQEMNTEAFF. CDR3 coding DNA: TGCGCCAGCAGCTACGGACAGGAAATGAACACTGAAGCTTTCTTT. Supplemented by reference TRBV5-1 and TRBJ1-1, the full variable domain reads KAGVTQTPRYLIKTRGQQVTLSCSPISGHRSVSWYQQTPGQGLQFLFEYFSETQRNKGNFPGRFSGRQFSNSRSEMNVSTLELGDSALYLCASSYGQEMNTEAFFGQGTRLTVV.

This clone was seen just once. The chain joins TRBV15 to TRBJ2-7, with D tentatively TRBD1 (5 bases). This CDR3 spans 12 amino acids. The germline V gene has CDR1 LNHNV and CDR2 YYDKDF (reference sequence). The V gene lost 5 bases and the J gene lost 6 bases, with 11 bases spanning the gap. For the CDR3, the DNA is TGTGCCACCAGCTGGCAGGGCGGCGAGCAGTACTTC. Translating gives CATSWQGGEQYF.

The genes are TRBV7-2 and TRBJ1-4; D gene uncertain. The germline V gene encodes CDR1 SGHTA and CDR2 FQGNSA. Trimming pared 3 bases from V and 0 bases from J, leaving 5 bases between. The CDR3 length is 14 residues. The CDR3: CASSFGATNEKLFF. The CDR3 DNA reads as TGTGCCAGCAGCTTCGGGGCAACTAATGAAAAACTGTTTTTT.

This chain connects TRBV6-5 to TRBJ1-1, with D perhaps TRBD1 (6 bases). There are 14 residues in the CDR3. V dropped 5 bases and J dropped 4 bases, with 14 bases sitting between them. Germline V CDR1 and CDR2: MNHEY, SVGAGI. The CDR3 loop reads CASSPQGVSTEAFF. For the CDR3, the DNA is TGTGCCAGCAGTCCACAGGGCGTAAGCACTGAAGCTTTCTTT.

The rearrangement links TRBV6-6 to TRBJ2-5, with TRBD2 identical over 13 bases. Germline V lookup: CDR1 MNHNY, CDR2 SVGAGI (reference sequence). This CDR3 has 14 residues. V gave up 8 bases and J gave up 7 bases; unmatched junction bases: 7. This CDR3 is CASLDRLAGGTQYF. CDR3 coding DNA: TGTGCCAGCCTCGATCGACTAGCGGGAGGGACCCAGTACTTC.

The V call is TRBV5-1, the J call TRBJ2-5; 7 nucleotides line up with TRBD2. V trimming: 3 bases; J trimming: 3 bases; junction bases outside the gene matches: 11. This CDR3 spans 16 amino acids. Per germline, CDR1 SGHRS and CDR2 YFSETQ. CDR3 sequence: CASSSLLGGIKETQYF. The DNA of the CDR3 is TGCGCCAGCAGCTCACTACTGGGGGGGATAAAAGAGACCCAGTACTTC.

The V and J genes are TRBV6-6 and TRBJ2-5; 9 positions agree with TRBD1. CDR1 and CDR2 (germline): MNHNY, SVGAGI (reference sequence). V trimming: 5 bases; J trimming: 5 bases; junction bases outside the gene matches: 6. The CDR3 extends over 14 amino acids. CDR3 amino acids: CASSTGGGMETQYF. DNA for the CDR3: TGTGCCAGCAGTACAGGGGGCGGGATGGAGACCCAGTACTTC.

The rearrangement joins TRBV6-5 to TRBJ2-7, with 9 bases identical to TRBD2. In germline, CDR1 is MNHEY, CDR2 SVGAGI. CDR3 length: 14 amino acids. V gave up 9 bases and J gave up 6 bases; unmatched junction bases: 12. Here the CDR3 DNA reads TGTGCCAGTACTTGGCGGGAGGGCCGGGGCGAGCAGTACTTC. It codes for CASTWREGRGEQYF.

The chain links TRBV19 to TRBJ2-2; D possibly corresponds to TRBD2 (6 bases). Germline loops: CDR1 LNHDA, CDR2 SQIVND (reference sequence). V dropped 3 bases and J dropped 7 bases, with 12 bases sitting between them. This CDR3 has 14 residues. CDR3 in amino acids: CASSISGADGELFF. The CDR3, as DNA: TGTGCCAGTAGTATCTCGGGAGCGGACGGGGAGCTGTTTTTT.

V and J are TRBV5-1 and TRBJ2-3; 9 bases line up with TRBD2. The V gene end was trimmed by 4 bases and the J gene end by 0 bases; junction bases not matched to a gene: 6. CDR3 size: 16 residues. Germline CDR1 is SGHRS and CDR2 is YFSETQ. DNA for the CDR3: TGCGCCAGCAGCATCCGACTAGCGGAAAGCACAGATACGCAGTATTTT. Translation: CASSIRLAESTDTQYF.

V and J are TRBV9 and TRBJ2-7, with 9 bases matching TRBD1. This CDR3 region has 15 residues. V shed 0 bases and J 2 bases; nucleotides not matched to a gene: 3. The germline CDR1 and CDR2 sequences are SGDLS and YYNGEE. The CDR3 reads CASSVEGQGTYEQYF. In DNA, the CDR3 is TGTGCCAGCAGCGTAGAGGGACAGGGTACCTACGAGCAGTACTTC.